This T cell receptor beta chain was found in a study of T cell clonality in common variable immunodeficiency. Sequencing input was equivalent genomic DNA from CVID and controls. TCRdb's copy holds only in-frame clones and misses some; the assay was immunoSEQ multiplex PCR. This sample includes 25,000 to 35,000 clones with no singletons; its ten biggest clones take up 5.4%. This clone appeared a few times. Its antigen is not known. The CDR3 is cut off 3 residues early in the read; its end comes from the germline J gene. Reduced serum IgG, IgA and/or IgM plus specific antibody deficiency defined CVID. Patients and controls were mostly of Caucasian heritage. This CDR3 spans 13 amino acids. V shed 6 bases and J 7 bases; nucleotides not matched to a gene: 5. Germline-derived CDR1 and CDR2 are MRHNA and SNTAGT. Study findings and constraints: Fewer deletions and N-nucleotide insertions were reportedly seen in common variable immunodeficiency TCR beta sequences.

The sample taken for sequencing was peripheral blood mononuclear cells. The chain couples TRBV6-4 to TRBJ2-1, with 8 bases identical to TRBD1. The receptor was derived from a human donor with common variable immunodeficiency. The covered CDR3 bases are TGTGCCAGCAGCAGGGGGCGAGATAATGAG. Encoded protein: CASSRGRDNE. The whole CDR3 reads CASSRGRDNEQFF.